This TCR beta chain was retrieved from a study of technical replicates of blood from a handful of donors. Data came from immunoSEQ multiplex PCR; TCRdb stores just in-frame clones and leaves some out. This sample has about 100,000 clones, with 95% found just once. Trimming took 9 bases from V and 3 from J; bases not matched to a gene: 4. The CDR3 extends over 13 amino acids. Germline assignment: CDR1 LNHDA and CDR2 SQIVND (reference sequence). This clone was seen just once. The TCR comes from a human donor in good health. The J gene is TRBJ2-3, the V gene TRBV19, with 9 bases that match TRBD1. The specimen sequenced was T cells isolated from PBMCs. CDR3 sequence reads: CASSQGATDTQYF. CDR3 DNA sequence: TGTGCCAGCTCACAGGGGGCAACAGATACGCAGTATTTT.